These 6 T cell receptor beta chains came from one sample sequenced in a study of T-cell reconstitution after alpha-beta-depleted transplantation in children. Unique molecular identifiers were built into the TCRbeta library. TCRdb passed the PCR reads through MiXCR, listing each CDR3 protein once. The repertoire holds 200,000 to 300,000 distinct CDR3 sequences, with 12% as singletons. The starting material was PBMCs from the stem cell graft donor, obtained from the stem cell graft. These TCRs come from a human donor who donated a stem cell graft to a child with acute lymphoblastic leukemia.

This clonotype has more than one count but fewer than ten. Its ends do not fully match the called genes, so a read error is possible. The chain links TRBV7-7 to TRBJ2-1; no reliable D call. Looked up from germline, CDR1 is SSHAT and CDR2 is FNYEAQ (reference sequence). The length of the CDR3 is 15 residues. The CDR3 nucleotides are TGTGCTAGCAGCTTAGGGCGAAATGAGGTCAATGAGCAGTTCTTC. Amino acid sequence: CASSLGRNEVNEQFF. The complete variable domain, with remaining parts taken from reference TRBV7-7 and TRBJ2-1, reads GAGVSQSPRYKVTKRGQDVTLRCDPISSHATLYWYQQALGQGPEFLTYFNYEAQPDKSGLPSDRFSAERPEGSISTLTIQRTEQRDSAMYRCASSLGRNEVNEQFFGPGTRLTVL.

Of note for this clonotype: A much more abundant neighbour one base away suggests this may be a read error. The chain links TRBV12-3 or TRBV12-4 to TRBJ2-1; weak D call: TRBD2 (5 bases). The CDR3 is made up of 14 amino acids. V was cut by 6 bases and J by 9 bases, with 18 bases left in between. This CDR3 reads CASSRPTRAGEQFF. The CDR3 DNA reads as TGTGCCAGCAGCCGACCTACTAGAGCCGGTGAGCAGTTCTTC.

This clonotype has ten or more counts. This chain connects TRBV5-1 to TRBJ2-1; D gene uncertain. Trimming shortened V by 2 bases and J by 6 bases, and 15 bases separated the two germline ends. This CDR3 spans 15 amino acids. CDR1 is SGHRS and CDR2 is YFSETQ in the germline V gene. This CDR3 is CASSFIHQVVNEQFF. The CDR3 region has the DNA TGCGCCAGCAGCTTTATCCACCAGGTCGTCAATGAGCAGTTCTTC.

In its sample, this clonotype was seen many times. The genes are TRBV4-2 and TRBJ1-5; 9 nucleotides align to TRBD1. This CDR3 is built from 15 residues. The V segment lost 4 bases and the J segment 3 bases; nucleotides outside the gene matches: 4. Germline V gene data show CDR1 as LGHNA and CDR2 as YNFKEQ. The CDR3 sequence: CASSLTGGANQPQHF. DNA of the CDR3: TGTGCCAGCAGCCTCACAGGGGGCGCCAATCAGCCCCAGCATTTT.

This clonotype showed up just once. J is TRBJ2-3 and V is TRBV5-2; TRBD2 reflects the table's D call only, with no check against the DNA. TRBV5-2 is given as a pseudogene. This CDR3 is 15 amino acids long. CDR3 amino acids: CARGPERGRTDTQYF. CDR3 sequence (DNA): TGTGCCAGGGGCCCCGAGCGAGGCCGCACAGATACGCAGTATTTT.

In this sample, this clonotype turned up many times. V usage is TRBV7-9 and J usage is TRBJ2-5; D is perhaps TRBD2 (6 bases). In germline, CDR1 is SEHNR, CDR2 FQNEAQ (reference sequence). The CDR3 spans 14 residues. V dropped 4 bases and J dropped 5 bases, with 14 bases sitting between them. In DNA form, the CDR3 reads TGTGCCAGCAGCTCCCCTCGCGGGGTGGAGACCCAGTACTTC. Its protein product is CASSSPRGVETQYF.